These 10 T cell receptor beta chains were all obtained from the same sample, sequenced in a study of control samples from healthy donors and cancer patients. Using immunoSEQ multiplex PCR, the repertoire was profiled, and TCRdb retains in-frame clones only, with some absent. The sample has about 70,000 clones, around 87% seen once. Sequencing was done on a sample of PBMCs. These receptors all stem from a woman in her fifties or sixties with head and neck cancer.

The chain combines TRBV6-5 with TRBJ1-2; 7 bases fit TRBD1. The CDR3 spans 13 residues. In germline, CDR1 is MNHEY, CDR2 SVGAGI. With 7 bases clipped from V and 8 bases from J, the junction kept 10 bases outside the gene matches. Here the CDR3 DNA reads TGTGCCAGCATGGGACAGCTCCTGGCCGGCTACACCTTC. Protein: CASMGQLLAGYTF.

In this sample, this clone turned up a few times. V gene TRBV2 combines with J gene TRBJ1-2; TRBD1 agrees at 8 bases. Germline V gives CDR1 SNHLY, CDR2 FYNNEI. The V gene end was trimmed by 6 bases and the J gene end by 4 bases; junction bases not matched to a gene: 4. There are 13 residues in the CDR3. The CDR3 DNA sequence: TGTGCCAGCAGCATGGACAGGGCCTATGGCTACACCTTC. As protein: CASSMDRAYGYTF.

The V call is TRBV24-1, the J call TRBJ2-5; D gene uncertain. V was trimmed by 3 bases and J by 1 base, leaving 11 bases between them. The CDR3 consists of 15 residues. Germline V gene data show CDR1 as KGHDR and CDR2 as SFDVKD. The CDR3 DNA reads TGTGCCACCAGTGATAGGAACAGCCTCCAAGAGACCCAGTACTTC. Its translation: CATSDRNSLQETQYF.

This chain links TRBV2 with TRBJ1-6; D may be TRBD1 (6 bases). Looked up from germline, CDR1 is SNHLY and CDR2 is FYNNEI. The CDR3 sequence is 14 residues long. V lost 2 bases and J 10 bases, leaving 12 bases between the germline ends. CDR3 in amino acids: CASSEQGRNSPLHF. DNA of the CDR3: TGTGCCAGCAGTGAACAGGGGAGAAACTCACCCCTCCACTTT.

This chain joins TRBV29-1 and TRBJ2-7; a weak D match, TRBD2 (6 bases). CDR1 SQVTM and CDR2 ANQGSEA come from the germline V gene. The V and J ends lost 3 bases and 3 bases respectively, with 12 bases between them. This CDR3 has 13 residues. The CDR3 sequence: CSVEGDWDYEQYF. In DNA form, the CDR3 reads TGCAGCGTTGAGGGGGACTGGGACTACGAGCAGTACTTC.

The genes are TRBV5-6 and TRBJ1-4; D remains unclear. V shed 3 bases and J shed 8 bases, with 14 bases lying between them. Germline assignment: CDR1 SGHDT and CDR2 YYEEEE. The CDR3 extends over 14 amino acids. CDR3 DNA sequence: TGTGCCAGCAGCTCTACAGTAGAGAGGGAAAAACTGTTTTTT. It specifies CASSSTVEREKLFF.

The chain employs TRBV3-1 (or the pseudogene TRBV3-2) and TRBJ1-5, with unresolved D. V was clipped by 1 base and J by 7 bases, with 8 bases between them. The germline gives CDR1 LGHDT, CDR2 YNNKEL (reference sequence). CDR3 size: 13 residues. This chain's CDR3 is CASSQASRQPQHF. In DNA form, the CDR3 reads TGTGCCAGCAGCCAAGCTAGTAGGCAGCCCCAGCATTTT.

This chain uses TRBV7-2 with TRBJ2-1, with TRBD2 matching over 9 bases. The CDR3 spans 13 residues. CDR1 and CDR2 from the germline V gene are SGHTA and FQGNSA. V lost 3 bases and J lost 7; bases outside the gene matches: 1. The CDR3 DNA reads TGTGCCAGCAGCTTGAGCGGGGGGAATGAGCAGTTCTTC. Translation gives CASSLSGGNEQFF.

The chain joins TRBV5-1 to TRBJ1-4, with TRBD1 matching 7 bases. Germline V gives CDR1 SGHRS, CDR2 YFSETQ. This CDR3 has 15 residues. V lost 2 bases to trimming and J lost 4 bases; unmatched junction nucleotides: 5. The DNA of the CDR3 is TGCGCCAGCAGCTTTCGGGACAGCATTAATGAAAAACTGTTTTTT. Translation gives CASSFRDSINEKLFF.

The chain joins TRBV19 to TRBJ1-4; tentatively, D is TRBD1 (6 bases). This CDR3 has 13 residues. The V gene lost 5 bases and the J gene lost 7 bases, with 11 bases spanning the gap. Germline assignment: CDR1 LNHDA and CDR2 SQIVND (reference sequence). The CDR3 DNA sequence: TGTGCCAGTAGTTGGGGGCGCGGTGAAAAACTGTTTTTT. Amino acid sequence: CASSWGRGEKLFF.